This record concerns one T cell receptor beta chain sequence. No antigen is known for it. This sample was taken from a study of T-cell reconstitution after alpha-beta-depleted transplantation in children. This CDR3 is built from 15 residues. V shed 3 bases, J shed 5 bases, and the junction held 11 bases outside the gene matches. Per germline, CDR1 SGHRS and CDR2 YFSETQ. Unique molecular identifiers were incorporated when the TCRbeta library was constructed. TCRdb called the PCR reads again in MiXCR, with one record for every CDR3 protein. The sample records about 640,000 distinct CDR3 sequences, 13% being singletons. Study outcomes and limitations: At around two months after transplant, the alpha-beta T cells were reportedly derived from several hundred expanded clones that came from non-depleted graft cells. Diversity of TCRbeta at day 60 was high in some patients, arising from surviving recipient T cells and thymic progenitors. Fresh T-cell production supplied most of the T-cell counts and diversity seen one year after transplant.

Sequences were derived from PBMCs, mostly from graft donor cells, sampled 360 days after TCRalphabeta/CD19-depleted stem cell transplant. V gene TRBV5-1 combines with J gene TRBJ2-7; 7 bases match TRBD2. The clonotype originates from a male patient younger than 18 who had a stem cell transplant for acute myeloid leukemia, so the T cells may come from the graft donor. The CDR3 region is CASSSRLAPRHEQYF. CDR3 in DNA: TGCGCCAGCAGCTCAAGACTAGCTCCCCGGCACGAGCAGTACTTC.